The entry below gives a single T cell receptor (beta chain) sequence along with its context. The data belong to a study of T cells in Graves' hyperthyroidism and ophthalmopathy. There were TCR beta CDR3 regions amplified from RNA transcripts. HTBI primers were employed in a first-round RT-PCR of the TCR CDR3. TCRdb recomputed calls from the multiplex PCR reads with MiXCR, one row per CDR3 protein. The profile shows hundreds of thousands of distinct CDR3 sequences, approximately 14% of them singletons. The clonotype originates from a woman under 30 with Graves' hyperthyroidism. The sample taken for sequencing was blood.

The CDR3 coding sequence is TGTGCCAGTAGTATCAAGACCCCGGGACTAGGGTTCAATGAGCAGTTCTTC. It translates to CASSIKTPGLGFNEQFF. This sequence joins TRBV19 and TRBJ2-1; 8 bases map to TRBD2. Germline-derived CDR1 and CDR2 are LNHDA and SQIVND (reference sequence). V shed 3 bases and J 6 bases; nucleotides not matched to a gene: 13. The CDR3 has 17 residues.